This T cell receptor (beta chain) was sequenced in a study of blood T cell repertoires in COVID-19. Turning to the study itself: Sites across the United States, Italy and Spain contributed samples from acute and convalescent COVID-19. Sources were T cells, B-cell-depleted T cells, or PBMCs; the material itself was cDNA or gDNA.

Enrolled through a virtual design, the participants were between roughly 18 and 90 years of age and came from 24 US areas. Clinical history reported by participants formed the basis on which cohorts were assigned. Using immunoSEQ multiplex PCR, the repertoire was profiled, and TCRdb retains in-frame clones only, with some absent. The repertoire holds around 420,000 clones, with approximately 88% as singletons. The V end lost 3 bases, the J end lost 0 bases, and 15 bases lay between the germline ends. This CDR3 comprises 16 residues. The germline gives CDR1 SGHRS, CDR2 YFSETQ. This clonotype originated in a woman aged 40 to 50 with acute COVID-19. The material sequenced was PBMCs or T cells enriched from blood (not recorded which). This chain joins TRBV5-1 and TRBJ1-2, with a possible D match to TRBD1 (5 bases). The CDR3 DNA is TGCGCCAGCAGCTGGGGGGAGGCAGGAGCTAACTATGGCTACACCTTC. Translated: CASSWGEAGANYGYTF.